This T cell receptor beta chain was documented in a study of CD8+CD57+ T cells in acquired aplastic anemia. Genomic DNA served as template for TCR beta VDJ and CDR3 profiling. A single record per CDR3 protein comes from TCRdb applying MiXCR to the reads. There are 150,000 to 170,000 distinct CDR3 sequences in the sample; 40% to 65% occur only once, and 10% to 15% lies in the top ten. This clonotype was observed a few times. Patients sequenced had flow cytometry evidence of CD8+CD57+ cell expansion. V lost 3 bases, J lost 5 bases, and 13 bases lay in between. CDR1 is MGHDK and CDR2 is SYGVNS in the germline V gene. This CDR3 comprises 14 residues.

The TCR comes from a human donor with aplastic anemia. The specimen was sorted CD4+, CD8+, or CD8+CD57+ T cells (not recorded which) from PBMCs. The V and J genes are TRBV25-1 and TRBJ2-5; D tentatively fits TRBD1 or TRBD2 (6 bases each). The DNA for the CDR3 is TGTGCCAGCAGTGAGTCGGGGGCTCTGGAGACCCAGTACTTC. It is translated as CASSESGALETQYF.